Sequencing of this T cell receptor (beta chain) was carried out in a study of T-cell memory formation after mild COVID-19. Looking at the study overall: Clusters of TCRs were largely donor specific.

The V gene lost 4 bases and the J gene lost 6 bases, with 8 bases spanning the gap. The CDR3 is 12 residues long. Germline lookup yields CDR1 SGHRS and CDR2 YFSETQ. To note about this clonotype: The antigen is undetermined.

TCRdb reanalysed the 5' RACE reads using MiXCR and keeps one entry per CDR3 protein. The profile shows about half a million distinct CDR3 sequences, 18% of them singletons. Whole-study findings and limits: CD4+ contracting clones were mainly CM and EM; CD8+ ones, EMRA.

The sequence was obtained from an adult woman who had mild COVID-19 (a few samples of this study predate the infection). Cell type and time point are not known. Sequences were obtained from PBMCs or a T cell subset sorted from them (not recorded which). This chain connects TRBV5-1 to TRBJ1-5, with D hard to call. This chain's CDR3 is CASSPNGQPQHF. The CDR3 DNA is TGCGCCAGCAGCCCTAACGGTCAGCCCCAGCATTTT.